The 3 T cell receptor beta chains presented below share a single source sample, sequenced in a study of STAT5B mutations in CD4+ large granular lymphocyte leukemia. TCRdb's table, derived via immunoSEQ multiplex PCR, lists solely in-frame clones and lacks some. Of more than 30,000 clones listed, 85% to 90% are singletons. The sequencing input was CD4+ T cells from blood buffy coats. Receptors were obtained from a human donor in good health.

The table lists this clone with a few counts. V is TRBV11-2 and J is TRBJ1-4; 8 nucleotides align to TRBD1. The CDR3 consists of 12 residues. Germline loops: CDR1 SGHAT, CDR2 FQNNGV. Trimming took 10 bases from V and 4 from J; bases not matched to a gene: 2. The CDR3 is CATGQGNEKLFF. The CDR3 region has the DNA TGTGCCACCGGACAGGGTAATGAAAAACTGTTTTTT.

The rearrangement uses TRBV30 and TRBJ1-1; no clear D. This CDR3 is built from 12 residues. Trimming took 5 bases from V and 4 from J, leaving 11 bases between them. Germline V gene data show CDR1 as GTSNPN and CDR2 as SVGIG (reference sequence). CDR3: CAWDTQLTEAFF. The CDR3 DNA is TGTGCCTGGGACACCCAGCTCACTGAAGCTTTCTTT.

CDR3 coding DNA: TGTGCCAGCAGCTTAGGGGGGACAGGGAGGATCGGCACTGAAGCTTTCTTT. Amino acids: CASSLGGTGRIGTEAFF. V gene TRBV11-2 combines with J gene TRBJ1-1; 9 positions match TRBD1. The junction had 10 bases not matched to a gene; V was cut back by 1 base and J by 4 bases. CDR3 length: 17 residues. CDR1 is SGHAT, CDR2 FQNNGV, per germline. Complete variable domain (other parts from reference TRBV11-2 and TRBJ1-1): EAGVAQSPRYKIIEKRQSVAFWCNPISGHATLYWYQQILGQGPKLLIQFQNNGVVDDSQLPKDRFSAERLKGVDSTLKIQPAKLEDSAVYLCASSLGGTGRIGTEAFFGQGTRLTVV.